Listed here is a single TCR beta chain. TCRdb's table, derived via immunoSEQ multiplex PCR, lists solely in-frame clones and lacks some. The profile shows about 390,000 clones, about 83% of them singletons. The source of the sample is a study of blood T cell repertoires in COVID-19. V shed 2 bases and J shed 7 bases, with 14 bases lying between them. CDR1 is MNHEY and CDR2 is SVGAGI in the germline V gene. CDR3 length: 15 residues. The sequencing sample was made of PBMCs or T cells enriched from blood (not recorded which). This chain connects TRBV6-5 to TRBJ1-4, with D possibly matching TRBD1 (6 bases). The sequence was obtained from a woman in her forties or fifties who had recovered from COVID-19. The CDR3 here is CASSYLSGAGEKLFF. The CDR3 DNA follows: TGTGCCAGCAGTTACCTATCAGGGGCGGGTGAAAAACTGTTTTTT.